Listed below are T cell receptor beta chains from one sample, sequenced in a study of cytomegalovirus exposure and HLA in healthy donors. The assay was immunoSEQ multiplex PCR, and TCRdb's table has in-frame clones only and misses some. The data show 120,000 or so clones, with under 90% seen just once and over 3% held by the top ten. Specimen: PBMCs. These receptor sequences come from a woman aged 40 to 55 in good health and CMV-seropositive. Both conserved end residues are part of each CDR3. Each record gives: D gene, J gene, clone size, V gene, CDR3 protein, CDR3 DNA. The D gene is left open where the match is weak. Some rows mark clone size as missing; the rest say once, few, many or name a class of expanded clone.

TRBD2,TRBJ2-2,.,TRBV7-3,CASSLYSGTSGRGAGELFF,TGTGCCAGCAGCTTATATTCCGGGACTAGCGGGAGAGGCGCCGGGGAGCTGTTTTTT
TRBD1,TRBJ1-5,.,TRBV6-1,CASSEDETGGNQPQHF,TGTGCCAGCAGTGAAGATGAGACAGGGGGCAATCAGCCCCAGCATTTT
.,TRBJ2-3,.,TRBV9,CASSAISSTDTQYF,TGTGCCAGCAGCGCTATTTCTAGCACAGATACGCAGTATTTT
.,TRBJ1-1,.,TRBV19,CASIAGGTEAFF,TGTGCCAGTATTGCGGGGGGCACTGAAGCTTTCTTT
.,TRBJ2-3,.,TRBV5-6,CASSPQDRTQYF,TGTGCCAGCAGCCCCCAGGATCGCACGCAGTATTTT
TRBD2,TRBJ2-3,.,TRBV9,CASSVGTSVSTDTQYF,TGTGCCAGCAGCGTAGGGACTAGCGTGAGCACAGATACGCAGTATTTT
TRBD1,TRBJ2-1,.,TRBV11-3,CASSDYRGQSNEQFF,TGTGCCAGCAGCGATTACAGGGGGCAGAGCAATGAGCAGTTCTTC
TRBD2,TRBJ2-2,.,TRBV5-6,CASSLLAGEGTGELFF,TGTGCCAGCAGCTTACTAGCGGGAGAGGGCACCGGGGAGCTGTTTTTT
.,TRBJ1-5,.,TRBV5-6,CASRPGFDSNQPQHF,TGTGCCAGCAGGCCAGGGTTCGACTCCAATCAGCCCCAGCATTTT
TRBD1,TRBJ1-4,once,TRBV19,CASSISQGDGEKLFF,TGTGCCAGTAGTATAAGCCAGGGGGATGGTGAAAAACTGTTTTTT
.,TRBJ2-1,.,TRBV7-3,CASSALMGGDEQFF,TGTGCCAGCAGCGCATTAATGGGGGGAGATGAGCAGTTCTTC
TRBD2,TRBJ2-2,.,TRBV5-1,CASSLSNSGRGAGELFF,TGCGCCAGCAGCTTGTCGAATAGCGGGAGAGGGGCCGGGGAGCTGTTTTTT
.,TRBJ2-7,.,TRBV6-5,CASSYSGGRREQYF,TGTGCCAGCAGTTACTCGGGGGGGCGCCGCGAGCAGTACTTC
.,TRBJ1-5,.,TRBV28,CASSLFRVYSNQPQHF,TGTGCCAGCAGTTTATTCCGGGTTTATAGCAATCAGCCCCAGCATTTT